The 26 T cell receptor beta chains in this list originate from one sample, sequenced in a study of T-cell memory formation after mild COVID-19. TCRdb called the 5' RACE reads again in MiXCR, with one record for every CDR3 protein. The sample holds 300,000 to 400,000 distinct CDR3 sequences, roughly 13% seen once. What was sequenced was PBMCs or a T cell subset sorted from them (not recorded which). Receptor source: a man aged 18 to 35 who had mild COVID-19 (a few samples of this study predate the infection). Cell type and time point are not known.

This clonotype was observed at least ten times. This chain connects TRBV29-1 to TRBJ2-5, with TRBD2 identical over 9 bases. Trimming at V came to 2 bases and at J to 5 bases, leaving 9 bases not matched to a gene. The CDR3 extends over 15 amino acids. The germline gives CDR1 SQVTM, CDR2 ANQGSEA. In nucleotides, the CDR3 is TGCAGCGTTGAAATCCCTAGCGGGGCAAGGGAGACCCAGTACTTC. Translation gives CSVEIPSGARETQYF.

This clonotype was counted only a few times. The V call is TRBV2, the J call TRBJ1-2, with a weak D call TRBD1 (6 bases). Germline assignment: CDR1 SNHLY and CDR2 FYNNEI. The CDR3 consists of 15 residues. The V end was cut by 8 bases, the J end by 0 bases, with 16 bases between. CDR3 protein: CASREGDTANYGYTF. For the CDR3, the DNA is TGTGCCAGCCGGGAGGGGGACACAGCTAACTATGGCTACACCTTC.

The chain carries TRBV11-3 and TRBJ2-3; TRBD1 matches at 9 bases. Germline loops: CDR1 SGHNT, CDR2 YENEEA. Trimming cost V 5 bases and J 2 bases; bases outside gene matches: 8. The CDR3 spans 16 residues. CDR3 DNA sequence: TGTGCCAGCAGCCCAACCGGACAGGGGTTCACAGATACGCAGTATTTT. This translates into CASSPTGQGFTDTQYF.

This clonotype has only a few counts. J is TRBJ2-1 and V is TRBV7-2, with 7 bases matching TRBD1. Germline trimming cut 5 bases from V and 5 bases from J; bases unmatched to any gene: 9. This CDR3 spans 15 amino acids. The germline CDR1 and CDR2 sequences are SGHTA and FQGNSA. The CDR3, as DNA: TGTGCCAGCAGCCGTATTCGGCAGGGGGACAATGAGCAGTTCTTC. Translated: CASSRIRQGDNEQFF.

V gene TRBV6-2 or TRBV6-3 combines with J gene TRBJ2-1, with TRBD1 matching 7 bases. The CDR3 runs to 14 residues. Looked up from germline, CDR1 is MNHEY and CDR2 is SVGEGT. With V trimmed by 5 bases and J by 9 bases, 10 bases remained unmatched. Here the CDR3 reads CASSLGQAGSEQFF. The CDR3 coding sequence is TGTGCCAGCAGTCTCGGACAGGCAGGGAGTGAGCAGTTCTTC.

The J gene is TRBJ1-5, the V gene TRBV6-6; 9 positions agree with TRBD1. The V gene's germline CDR1 is MNHNY and CDR2 SVGAGI (reference sequence). The CDR3 loop spans 15 amino acids. The trim removed 2 bases at V and 8 bases at J, leaving 7 bases unmatched. CDR3 sequence reads: CASSYDGTGNEPQHF. The CDR3 nucleotides are TGTGCCAGCAGTTACGACGGGACAGGGAATGAGCCCCAGCATTTT.

This CDR3 reads CASSKTGPEQYF. The CDR3 DNA sequence: TGTGCCAGCAGTAAGACAGGACCCGAGCAGTACTTC. The V call is TRBV2, the J call TRBJ2-7, with D perhaps matching TRBD1 (6 bases). Germline loops: CDR1 SNHLY, CDR2 FYNNEI. This CDR3 is built from 12 residues. With 5 bases removed from V and 6 bases from J, the gap between germline ends came to 11 bases.

The chain couples TRBV29-1 to TRBJ2-1; D remains unclear. Germline V gives CDR1 SQVTM, CDR2 ANQGSEA. This CDR3 has 13 amino acids. The V end lost 4 bases, the J end lost 0 bases, and 7 bases lay between the germline ends. CDR3 residues: CSVVRSSYNEQFF. The CDR3 coding sequence is TGCAGCGTTGTCAGGTCCTCCTACAATGAGCAGTTCTTC.

The gene calls are TRBV28 and TRBJ1-1; the match to TRBD1 covers 7 bases. In germline, CDR1 is MDHEN, CDR2 SYDVKM. The V gene end was trimmed by 5 bases and the J gene end by 1 base; junction bases not matched to a gene: 13. This CDR3 has 17 residues. CDR3: CASSHRQGPFPNTEAFF. CDR3 nucleotide sequence: TGTGCCAGCAGTCATAGACAGGGCCCTTTCCCGAACACTGAAGCTTTCTTT.

At least ten counts were recorded for this clonotype. The chain combines TRBV5-6 with TRBJ1-2; 8 nucleotides line up with TRBD1. The J segment lost 3 bases and the V segment lost 4 bases, leaving 8 bases of the junction unmatched. The CDR3 runs 15 residues. Germline CDR1 and CDR2: SGHDT and YYEEEE. The CDR3 bases are TGTGCCAGCAGCACCGCCGGACAGGGCTACTATGGCTACACCTTC. Protein sequence: CASSTAGQGYYGYTF.

This clonotype was seen only a few times. The J gene is TRBJ1-2, the V gene TRBV20-1; D is uncertain. V was shortened by 1 base and J by 2 bases, with 5 bases between the two germline ends. Germline CDR1 DFQATT, CDR2 SNEGSKA (reference sequence). The CDR3 totals 12 residues. DNA of the CDR3: TGCAGTGCTAGAGTAGGGAACTATGGCTACACCTTC. Its translation: CSARVGNYGYTF.

V usage is TRBV2 and J usage is TRBJ2-7; 7 positions agree with TRBD1. Germline V gene sequence: CDR1 SNHLY, CDR2 FYNNEI. The CDR3 runs 12 residues. The ends lost 7 bases at V and 4 bases at J; junction bases unmatched: 4. In DNA, the CDR3 is TGTGCCAGCACCGGGACAGTGTACGAGCAGTACTTC. Its protein is CASTGTVYEQYF.

V gene TRBV7-8 combines with J gene TRBJ1-5; D is possibly TRBD1 (6 bases). CDR1 SGHVS and CDR2 FQNEAQ come from the germline V gene. Trimming stripped 0 bases from V and 5 bases from J, with 14 bases between. This CDR3 is built from 16 residues. CDR3 nucleotides: TGTGCCAGCAGCTTAGCGAACAGGGTGGTGGATCAGCCCCAGCATTTT. Translating gives CASSLANRVVDQPQHF. The whole variable domain, remainder taken from reference TRBV7-8 and TRBJ1-5, is GAGVSQSPRYKVAKRGQDVALRCDPISGHVSLFWYQQALGQGPEFLTYFQNEAQLDKSGLPSDRFFAERPEGSVSTLKIQRTQQEDSAVYLCASSLANRVVDQPQHFGDGTRLSIL.

V usage is TRBV7-3 and J usage is TRBJ1-1; D remains unclear. V was clipped by 5 bases and J by 1 base, with 8 bases between them. CDR3 length: 13 residues. CDR1 and CDR2 from the germline V gene are SGHTA and FQGTGA. The CDR3 DNA sequence: TGTGCCAGCAGCCCAACACGGAACACTGAAGCTTTCTTT. Amino acid sequence: CASSPTRNTEAFF.

The V call is TRBV14, the J call TRBJ1-1; 7 bases are shared with TRBD1. V trimming: 3 bases; J trimming: 5 bases; junction bases outside the gene matches: 9. CDR1 SGHDN and CDR2 FVKESK come from the germline V gene. The CDR3 contains 15 residues. CDR3 residues: CASSHPNRGETEAFF. The CDR3 bases are TGTGCCAGCAGCCACCCAAACAGGGGAGAAACTGAAGCTTTCTTT.

V gene TRBV2 combines with J gene TRBJ1-2, with 7 bases aligning to TRBD1. Germline V lookup: CDR1 SNHLY, CDR2 FYNNEI. Trimming at V came to 2 bases and at J to 4 bases, leaving 7 bases not matched to a gene. The CDR3 runs 15 residues. The CDR3 DNA reads as TGTGCCAGCAGTGAATTACAGGGGATAGCCTATGGCTACACCTTC. Translation: CASSELQGIAYGYTF.

The chain couples TRBV7-9 to TRBJ2-1; 13 bases match TRBD2. Germline-derived CDR1 and CDR2 are SEHNR and FQNEAQ (reference sequence). V gave up 6 bases and J gave up 8 bases; unmatched junction bases: 10. This CDR3 is built from 16 residues. The CDR3 here is CASSETSGGPRDEQFF. The CDR3 DNA reads TGTGCCAGCAGTGAGACTAGCGGGGGGCCGAGGGATGAGCAGTTCTTC.

A word on this clonotype: It is likely a read error, because the conserved phenylalanine at the end of the CDR3 is missing. The chain is built from TRBV14 and TRBJ1-2, with unresolved D. Trimming stripped 4 bases from V and 3 bases from J, with 18 bases between. The germline gives CDR1 SGHDN, CDR2 FVKESK. The CDR3 loop spans 16 amino acids. The CDR3 loop reads CASSPTRGGLYYGYTL. In DNA, the CDR3 is TGTGCCAGCAGCCCAACCCGGGGTGGACTTTACTATGGCTACACCTTA.

The chain combines TRBV4-1 with TRBJ1-1; 9 bases fit TRBD1. Trimming cost V 6 bases and J 7 bases; bases outside gene matches: 3. This CDR3 is 12 amino acids long. Germline-derived CDR1 and CDR2 are MGHRA and YSYEKL. The CDR3 here is CASRQTGGEAFF. CDR3 nucleotides: TGCGCCAGCAGACAGACAGGGGGTGAAGCTTTCTTT.

This clonotype was seen only a few times. The chain is built from TRBV29-1 and TRBJ2-5; 8 bases match TRBD2. The CDR3 extends over 13 amino acids. The germline CDR1 and CDR2 sequences are SQVTM and ANQGSEA. In DNA, the CDR3 is TGCAGTTCCGACGGGGGGGCACAAGAGACCCAGTACTTC. This gives the protein CSSDGGAQETQYF. Using reference TRBV29-1 and TRBJ2-5 for the parts outside the CDR3, the full variable domain is SAVISQKPSRDICQRGTSLTIQCQVDSQVTMMFWYRQQPGQSLTLIATANQGSEATYESGFVIDKFPISRPNLTFSTLTVSNMSPEDSSIYLCSSDGGAQETQYFGPGTRLLVL.

This chain links TRBV5-1 with TRBJ1-6; 8 positions match TRBD1. The V segment lost 4 bases and the J segment 7 bases; nucleotides outside the gene matches: 13. Looked up from germline, CDR1 is SGHRS and CDR2 is YFSETQ. The CDR3 is 17 amino acids. This CDR3 is CASSPGDRGWGNSPLHF. The CDR3 DNA sequence: TGCGCCAGCAGCCCGGGCGACAGGGGTTGGGGGAATTCACCCCTCCACTTT.

V usage is TRBV5-1 and J usage is TRBJ2-1, with TRBD2 matching over 8 bases. Trimming took 5 bases from V and 3 from J; bases not matched to a gene: 7. The CDR3 runs 15 residues. Looked up from germline, CDR1 is SGHRS and CDR2 is YFSETQ. CDR3 amino acids: CASRQAGANYNEQFF. DNA for the CDR3: TGCGCCAGCAGGCAAGCGGGGGCGAACTACAATGAGCAGTTCTTC.

In this sample, this clonotype turned up many times. The V gene is TRBV7-6, the J gene TRBJ2-2; D gene unclear. The ends were cut back, 0 bases at V and 5 bases at J, with 13 bases in the middle. Germline lookup yields CDR1 SGHVS and CDR2 FNYEAQ. There are 16 residues in the CDR3. In DNA, the CDR3 is TGTGCCAGCAGCTTAGCCGCACCAGTGGGAACCGGGGAGCTGTTTTTT. Protein: CASSLAAPVGTGELFF.

This clonotype was seen ten or more times. The V gene is TRBV14, the J gene TRBJ2-1, with 7 positions matching TRBD1. The V gene end was trimmed by 5 bases and the J gene end by 6 bases; junction bases not matched to a gene: 10. This CDR3 is 15 amino acids long. CDR1 is SGHDN, CDR2 FVKESK, per germline. The CDR3 DNA is TGTGCCAGCAGCTCCACGCGGACAGGATCCAATGAGCAGTTCTTC. Amino acids: CASSSTRTGSNEQFF.

The CDR3 DNA reads as TGTGCCAGCAGCTCCATAAGGGCGTCGGGAAACGAGCAGTACGTC. The encoded protein is CASSSIRASGNEQYV. V gene TRBV11-2 combines with J gene TRBJ2-7, with D possibly matching TRBD2 (5 bases). The germline V and J ends were trimmed by 4 bases and 5 bases, with 18 bases remaining between them. Germline-derived CDR1 and CDR2 are SGHAT and FQNNGV. The CDR3 consists of 15 residues.

The V call is TRBV11-3, the J call TRBJ2-3; no clear D gene. Trimming left V 2 bases short and J 5 bases short, with 11 bases between. Germline-derived CDR1 and CDR2 are SGHNT and YENEEA. The CDR3 is made up of 14 amino acids. CDR3 protein: CASSLSGALDTQYF. CDR3 nucleotides: TGTGCCAGCAGCTTATCTGGAGCGCTAGATACGCAGTATTTT.